Here is one T cell receptor beta chain with its context. The antigen this receptor binds is unknown. The record has no base qualities; no much larger clone is one base away. The entry originates in a study of blood T cells in healthy people across ages (dated by TCRdb to between 2014 and 2016). Regarding the study in general: In model experiments, roughly one uniquely barcoded TCR beta cDNA molecule per two T cells was captured by template switching. Age-related changes in TCR beta repertoire diversity were measured in the study by deep sequencing normalized with unique cDNA molecular identifiers. The study analyzed two additional independent replicas of 1 million unique cDNA reads from the same blood draw for two donors, one aged 18 to 29 and one aged 80 or older. The donors were split into four age groups: young (average about 16 years), middle-aged (nearly 40), aged (more than 60) and long-lived (over 80). To avoid experimental bias, donors of different ages were spread randomly across the sequencing lanes. Study-wide conclusions, independent of this receptor: Compared with the aged group, more naive CD4+ T cells, fewer expanded clones and increased TCR diversity were shown by the long-lived group, suggesting age selection. Total diversity estimates from one million sequenced T cells were considered lower bounds and underestimates. Because donor CMV infection status was unknown, age-related changes in expanded clonotypes were potentially confounded. Observed TCR beta diversity per million T cells fell roughly linearly with age, and a significant reduction was already apparent by age roughly 40. The percentage of naive T cells measured by flow cytometry correlated strongly with observed TCR beta diversity. Conclusive comparison of naive and antigen-experienced compartments was prevented by the profiling of bulk unsorted PBMCs.

The library was built by means of 5' RACE. Sequencing took place on an Illumina HiSeq 2500. A second roughly 6 to 11 cycle PCR used a sample-barcoded 5' primer and a J-beta primer mix. A template-switch 5' adaptor carrying 12 random nucleotides introduced a unique molecular identifier onto each TCR beta cDNA molecule. Each sample yielded at least 2.5 million CDR3-containing paired-end reads. The Mint cDNA synthesis kit, primed by a TRBC-specific oligonucleotide, was used to synthesize first-strand cDNA from all RNA. Following uracil-DNA glycosylase treatment, a first 18-cycle PCR with universal primers M1SS and BC2_uni_R was performed on all cDNA. The paper's processing steps were these. For normalization, 1 million high-quality reads, each with a distinct molecular identifier, were randomly selected from each sample. Reads with shared molecular identifiers were discarded instead of being binned into consensus sequences. MiTCR, set to a Q25 quality threshold and the strictest error-elimination algorithm, was used for CDR3 identification, clonotype clustering and error correction. A nonparametric unseen species model using Euler transformation provided a lower-bound estimate of total TCR beta diversity. The raw public data were reprocessed by TCRdb itself: fastp quality trimming at Q25, MiXCR clonotype calling, in-frame beta chains only. Rows are combined by CDR3 protein, so each entry shows the most common genes and DNA. What appears here as the V and J calls and clone size reflects TCRdb's work, not the paper's. In all, the sample holds 550,000 to 750,000 distinct CDR3 sequences, and around 20% of those were seen once. The ten largest make up under 4% of the sample.

Donors were roughly 40 systemically healthy Caucasian individuals from Russia aged roughly 6 to 95 years. Each donor gave roughly 11 milliliters of peripheral blood, drawn into EDTA-treated Vacutainer tubes. PBMCs were isolated by Ficoll-Paque density-gradient centrifugation, with at least 7 million obtained per sample. Total RNA, at least 6 micrograms per sample, was extracted from PBMCs with Trizol reagent. The percentages of naive CD45RAhigh/CD27high T cells were determined by flow cytometry on a PBMC aliquot from every donor. Including cysteine and phenylalanine, the CDR3 has 14 amino acids. Just the 42-base CDR3 DNA is kept, in frame starting at base 1. The germline V gene provides CDR1 MGHRA and CDR2 YSYEKL. V and J are truncated by 5 bases and 6 bases respectively, leaving an intervening sequence of 15 bases.

The V and J segments used are TRBV4-1 and TRBJ2-3; TRBD2 is possibly the D segment (5 matching bases). Sequences were obtained from blood. The TCR sequence derives from a man aged 65 to 85 in good health. CDR3 protein: CASSVYGNQDTQYF. The bases are TGCGCCAGCAGCGTGTACGGGAATCAGGATACGCAGTATTTT.